This TCR beta chain comes out of a study of shared clonotypes between healthy human individuals. Study details: Donor ages ranged 18 to 49 years: two women, a few men. Study outcomes and limitations: Sampling used blood alone; tissue repertoires probably differ.

The authors' processing: Filtering was not the same, since immunoSEQ gave junction-only sequences without quality scores. Method: immunoSEQ multiplex PCR; TCRdb's copy keeps in-frame clones and lacks some. V and J calls and clone size are as listed in that table; D and trimming were resolved from the DNA. The table lists around 2.5 million clones, under 95% of them singletons, with 0.35% to 0.45% in the top ten. Germline CDR1 SGHRS, CDR2 YFSETQ. This CDR3 has 13 amino acids. J lost 7 bases, V lost 3 bases, and 3 bases had no gene match. Remarks on this clone: Its antigen is as yet unknown.

The gene calls are TRBV5-1 and TRBJ1-4; TRBD1 matches at 7 bases. Sample: naive CD4+ T cells from PBMCs. Subset defined: CD45RA+ positively selected. The clonotype originates from a man between 18 and 35 years old in good health. Some clones in this sample may be carry-over from other donors' samples. CDR3 loop: CASSYSGGEKLFF. The CDR3 region has the DNA TGCGCCAGCAGCTACTCAGGGGGTGAAAAACTGTTTTTT.